Shown below are 21 T cell receptor beta chains from a single sample sequenced in a study of CD8 T cells in Susac syndrome. The authors reverse transcribed 0.5 to 1 ug RNA with random hexamers. TCRdb re-analysed the immunoSEQ multiplex PCR reads in MiXCR, keeping a single row per CDR3 protein. The table lists approximately 120,000 distinct CDR3 sequences, 95% to 98% of them singletons. The sample comprised CD4+ T cells from PBMCs. These receptors came from a human donor in good health.

This rearrangement joins TRBV29-1 to TRBJ2-2; D is perhaps TRBD2 (5 bases). The V gene lost 3 bases and the J gene lost 5 bases, with 19 bases spanning the gap. CDR1 SQVTM and CDR2 ANQGSEA come from the germline V gene. The length of the CDR3 is 16 residues. As DNA, the CDR3 is TGCAGCGTTGACGATAGGGTCCCGGGCGGGACCGGGGAGCTGTTTTTT. Its protein is CSVDDRVPGGTGELFF.

The rearrangement links TRBV6-1 to TRBJ2-2; 10 positions match TRBD1. This CDR3 is built from 16 residues. Per germline, CDR1 MNHNS and CDR2 SASEGT. Germline trimming cut 7 bases from V and 7 bases from J; bases unmatched to any gene: 12. The CDR3: CASTSGTGVAIGELFF. The CDR3 DNA sequence: TGTGCCAGCACCTCCGGGACAGGGGTGGCGATCGGGGAGCTGTTTTTT.

The genes are TRBV24-1 and TRBJ2-5; D gene ambiguous. Trimming left V 4 bases short and J 5 bases short, with 13 bases between. From germline, CDR1 is KGHDR and CDR2 SFDVKD. This CDR3 comprises 14 residues. CDR3 nucleotides: TGTGCCACCAGTGACCAGGACGCTGGGGAGACCCAGTACTTC. This gives the protein CATSDQDAGETQYF.

This chain connects TRBV3-1 to TRBJ1-5; 9 bases line up with TRBD1. The V gene end was trimmed by 2 bases and the J gene end by 7 bases; junction bases not matched to a gene: 6. CDR3 length: 15 residues. Germline CDR1 is LGHDT and CDR2 is YNNKEL (reference sequence). The CDR3 loop reads CASSQSTGGFQPQHF. CDR3 in DNA: TGTGCCAGCAGCCAATCGACAGGGGGGTTCCAGCCCCAGCATTTT.

The chain uses TRBV2 and TRBJ1-6; D is undetermined. Looked up from germline, CDR1 is SNHLY and CDR2 is FYNNEI. This CDR3 comprises 15 residues. V lost 6 bases to trimming and J lost 8 bases, with 17 bases between them. The CDR3 is CASSPNGPEHSPLHF. The DNA for the CDR3 is TGTGCCAGCAGCCCGAACGGCCCGGAACATTCACCCCTCCACTTT.

V gene TRBV7-9 combines with J gene TRBJ2-1, with TRBD2 matching 9 bases. Germline values: CDR1 SEHNR, CDR2 FQNEAQ (reference sequence). The CDR3 spans 16 residues. The V segment lost 1 base and the J segment 10 bases; nucleotides outside the gene matches: 11. The CDR3 region has the DNA TGTGCCAGCAGCTTAGAAGGTAGCGGGGGCCTGAGGGAGCAGTTCTTC. Translation: CASSLEGSGGLREQFF.

This clonotype has a single count. V gene TRBV3-1 combines with J gene TRBJ1-3; possibly TRBD1 for D (5 bases). V was shortened by 1 base and J by 7 bases, with 14 bases between the two germline ends. The germline V gene encodes CDR1 LGHDT and CDR2 YNNKEL (reference sequence). The CDR3 contains 15 residues. The CDR3 nucleotides read TGTGCCAGCAGCCAAGGGGGCGACAAGGGGAACACCATATATTTT. It specifies CASSQGGDKGNTIYF.

This chain links TRBV12-3 or TRBV12-4 with TRBJ1-2; D might be TRBD1 (6 bases). The CDR3 runs to 14 residues. V gave up 3 bases and J gave up 4 bases, with 12 bases separating them. DNA for the CDR3: TGTGCCAGCAGTTTTGGACAGCGTACCTATGGCTACACCTTC. Translating gives CASSFGQRTYGYTF.

The CDR3 here is CASGGNGKLFF. The CDR3 nucleotides are TGTGCCAGCGGGGGGAACGGAAAACTGTTTTTT. The chain employs TRBV25-1 and TRBJ1-4, with a tentative D call TRBD1 (5 bases). The CDR3 loop spans 11 amino acids. CDR1 and CDR2 (germline): MGHDK, SYGVNS. V shed 8 bases and J shed 10 bases, with 11 bases lying between them.

The chain is built from TRBV5-1 and TRBJ1-2; 8 nucleotides line up with TRBD1. CDR3 length: 16 amino acids. Looked up from germline, CDR1 is SGHRS and CDR2 is YFSETQ. Trimming at V came to 4 bases and at J to 5 bases, leaving 13 bases not matched to a gene. CDR3 nucleotide sequence: TGCGCCAGCAGCCCCCATGGACAGGGCCAATTTTATGGCTACACCTTC. Its translation is CASSPHGQGQFYGYTF.

The V gene is TRBV9, the J gene TRBJ1-6; no firm D call. CDR3 length: 15 amino acids. Trimming removed 0 bases at V and 10 bases at J, with 14 bases between. Germline values: CDR1 SGDLS, CDR2 YYNGEE. CDR3 in amino acids: CASSVEGRRASPLHF. The CDR3 DNA follows: TGTGCCAGCAGCGTAGAGGGCAGGAGGGCCTCACCCCTCCACTTT.

J is TRBJ1-1 and V is TRBV28; a possible D gene is TRBD1 (6 bases). The CDR3 has 14 residues. V gave up 2 bases and J gave up 13 bases, with 20 bases separating them. CDR1 is MDHEN and CDR2 is SYDVKM in the germline V gene. The CDR3 reads CASSLTAGARSGFF. The CDR3, as DNA: TGTGCCAGCAGTTTAACCGCGGGGGCCAGAAGTGGTTTCTTT.

The rearrangement uses TRBV12-3 or TRBV12-4 and TRBJ2-3, with a possible D match to TRBD2 (7 bases). This CDR3 spans 13 amino acids. V was clipped by 8 bases and J by 6 bases, with 15 bases between them. The CDR3 region is CASSFRGADTQYF. As DNA, the CDR3 is TGTGCCAGCTCCTTCCGGGGGGCGGATACGCAGTATTTT.

Only one count was recorded for this clonotype. This chain links TRBV7-9 with TRBJ2-3; 7 positions match TRBD1. J gave up 5 bases and V 5 bases, and 10 bases lay outside the gene matches. Germline loops: CDR1 SEHNR, CDR2 FQNEAQ (reference sequence). The CDR3 totals 15 residues. CDR3 DNA sequence: TGTGCCAGCAGCCCACGGACAGGAGTCGGAGATACGCAGTATTTT. Translated: CASSPRTGVGDTQYF.

The chain has TRBV7-8 and TRBJ1-1; tentatively, D is TRBD1 (6 bases). V shed 5 bases and J shed 9 bases, with 16 bases lying between them. Germline CDR1 reads SGHVS; CDR2 reads FQNEAQ. The CDR3 is made up of 13 amino acids. CDR3 sequence: CASSITLDSQAFF. Written as DNA, the CDR3 is TGTGCCAGCAGCATTACCCTGGACAGTCAAGCTTTCTTT.

This rearrangement joins TRBV9 to TRBJ2-2, with 7 bases lining up with TRBD2. V trimming: 0 bases; J trimming: 5 bases; junction bases outside the gene matches: 1. CDR1 is SGDLS and CDR2 is YYNGEE in the germline V gene. The CDR3 is 14 amino acids. As DNA, the CDR3 is TGTGCCAGCAGCGTAGTGGGAGGGACCGGGGAGCTGTTTTTT. Translating gives CASSVVGGTGELFF.

This sequence joins TRBV6-5 and TRBJ2-3; 8 bases map to TRBD2. Germline CDR1 is MNHEY and CDR2 is SVGAGI. The V gene end was trimmed by 5 bases and the J gene end by 11 bases; junction bases not matched to a gene: 6. The length of the CDR3 is 12 residues. The CDR3, as DNA: TGTGCCAGCAGTGCTCTGCGGGGGGTGCAGTATTTT. Its protein product is CASSALRGVQYF.

The V and J genes are TRBV5-6 and TRBJ2-6, with 9 bases fitting TRBD1. Unmatched junction bases numbered 11, after V lost 4 bases and J lost 0 bases. Germline V lookup: CDR1 SGHDT, CDR2 YYEEEE. The CDR3 is made up of 19 amino acids. The DNA for the CDR3 is TGTGCCAGCAGCGAACTGGGGACAGGGAAAGTCTCTGGGGCCAACGTCCTGACTTTC. It codes for CASSELGTGKVSGANVLTF.

The chain is built from TRBV7-2 and TRBJ2-2; D call uncertain. Germline assignment: CDR1 SGHTA and CDR2 FQGNSA. The CDR3 length is 13 residues. V lost 8 bases to trimming and J lost 5 bases, with 12 bases between them. The CDR3 DNA sequence: TGTGCCAGCCTACCTCGGGTGACCGGGGAGCTGTTTTTT. This translates into CASLPRVTGELFF.

This chain connects TRBV4-3 to TRBJ2-5; TRBD2 aligns across 8 bases. Germline assignment: CDR1 LGHNA and CDR2 YSLEER. The V segment lost 0 bases and the J segment 6 bases; nucleotides outside the gene matches: 6. The CDR3 runs to 15 residues. CDR3 loop: CASSQEGAGGKTQYF. CDR3 nucleotides: TGCGCCAGCAGCCAAGAGGGGGCGGGAGGCAAGACCCAGTACTTC.

The chain joins TRBV2 to TRBJ2-5; TRBD2 aligns across 7 bases. Germline V CDR1 and CDR2: SNHLY, FYNNEI. V shed 5 bases, J shed 4 bases, and the junction held 4 bases outside the gene matches. The CDR3 totals 13 residues. The CDR3 bases are TGTGCCAGCAGTTCACTAGCGATAGAGACCCAGTACTTC. Protein sequence: CASSSLAIETQYF.